This paragraph reports one T cell receptor (beta chain). The target antigen is unknown. This sample was taken from a study of T cell responses to AZD1222 COVID-19 vaccine. Repertoires were generated with immunoSEQ multiplex PCR, while TCRdb's copy carries only in-frame clones and drops some. The sample lists about 120,000 clones, roughly nine tenths occurring once. Study-wide results and caveats: The reported proportion of spike-specific TCRs targeting unmutated variant regions was nearly half. Sampling captured repertoires only after the peak T cell response. Donors in the cohort were predominantly white British and more often female, and clonal diversity was possibly underestimated.

The source was peripheral blood, collected on day 0 of AZD1222 vaccination. This TCR derives from an adult in good health.

The CDR3 DNA reads as TGTGCCAGCAGCGCGGACAGGTCGGGAGGAAACACCATATATTTT. It yields the protein CASSADRSGGNTIYF. This chain joins TRBV7-9 and TRBJ1-3; 7 bases are shared with TRBD1. Germline CDR1 is SEHNR and CDR2 is FQNEAQ (reference sequence). This CDR3 is built from 15 residues. The J segment lost 4 bases and the V segment lost 5 bases, leaving 8 bases of the junction unmatched.